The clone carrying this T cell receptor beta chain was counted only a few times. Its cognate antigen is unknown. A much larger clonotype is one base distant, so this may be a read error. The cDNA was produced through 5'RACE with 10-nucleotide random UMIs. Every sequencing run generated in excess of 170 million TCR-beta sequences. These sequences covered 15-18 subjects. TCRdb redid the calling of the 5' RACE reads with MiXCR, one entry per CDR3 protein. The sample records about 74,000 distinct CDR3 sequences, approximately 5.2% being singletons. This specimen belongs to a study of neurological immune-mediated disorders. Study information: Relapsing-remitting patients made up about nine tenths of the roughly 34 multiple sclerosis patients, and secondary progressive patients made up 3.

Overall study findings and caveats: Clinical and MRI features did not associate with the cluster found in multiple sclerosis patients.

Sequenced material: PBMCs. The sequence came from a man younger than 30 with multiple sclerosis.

The CDR3 here is CASSQLTGANGYTF. CDR3 DNA: TGTGCCAGCAGCCAACTGACAGGGGCTAATGGCTACACCTTC. The chain links TRBV3-1 to TRBJ1-2; TRBD1 matches at 8 bases. Germline V gene lookup returns CDR1 LGHDT and CDR2 YNNKEL (reference sequence). J gave up 6 bases and V 2 bases, and 5 bases lay outside the gene matches. This CDR3 has 14 amino acids.